This entry is about one T cell receptor beta chain. The data are from a study of blood T cell repertoires in COVID-19. Study-wide background: The origin of the acute and convalescent COVID-19 samples was the United States, Italy and Spain.

Authors' data handling: The assay estimated nucleated cells by amplifying reference gene primers. Clones were read by immunoSEQ multiplex PCR, and TCRdb kept only the in-frame ones, dropping some. V, J and clone size are taken as reported in that table, and D and trimming were inferred from the DNA itself. The sample lists roughly 200,000 clones, just over 85% seen once, with 1.4% to 1.5% in the top ten. Germline-derived CDR1 and CDR2 are MDHEN and SYDVKM. Trimming at V came to 3 bases and at J to 5 bases, leaving 7 bases not matched to a gene. CDR3 length: 16 residues. This sequence originates from a man aged 18 to 29 with active or convalescent COVID-19. The genes are TRBV28 and TRBJ1-5; 10 bases match TRBD1. Sequencing was done on a sample of peripheral blood. This chain's CDR3 is CASSFVMGQGHQPQHF. The CDR3 nucleotides are TGTGCCAGCAGTTTTGTTATGGGACAGGGGCATCAGCCCCAGCATTTT.